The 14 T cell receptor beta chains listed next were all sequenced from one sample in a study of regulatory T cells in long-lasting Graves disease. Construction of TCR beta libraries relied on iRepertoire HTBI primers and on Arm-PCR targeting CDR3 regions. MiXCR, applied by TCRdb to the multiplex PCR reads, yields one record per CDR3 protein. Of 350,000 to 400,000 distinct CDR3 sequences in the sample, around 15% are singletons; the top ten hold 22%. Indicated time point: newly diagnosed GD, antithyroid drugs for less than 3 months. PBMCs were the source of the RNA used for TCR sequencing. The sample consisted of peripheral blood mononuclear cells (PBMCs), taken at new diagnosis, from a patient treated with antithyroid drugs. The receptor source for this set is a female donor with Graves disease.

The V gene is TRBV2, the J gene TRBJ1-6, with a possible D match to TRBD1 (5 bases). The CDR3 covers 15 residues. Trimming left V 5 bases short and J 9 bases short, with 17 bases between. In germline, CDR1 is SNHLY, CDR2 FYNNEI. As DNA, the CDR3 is TGTGCCAGCAGTCCGCAGGACCCGAGGGGTTCACCCCTCCACTTT. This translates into CASSPQDPRGSPLHF.

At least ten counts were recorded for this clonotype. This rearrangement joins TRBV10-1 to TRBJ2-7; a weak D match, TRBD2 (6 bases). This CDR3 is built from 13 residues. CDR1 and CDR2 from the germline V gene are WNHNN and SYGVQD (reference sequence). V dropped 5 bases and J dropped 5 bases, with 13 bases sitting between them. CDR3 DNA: TGCGCCAGCAGTTCGTCGGGGGTCCACGAGCAGTACTTC. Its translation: CASSSSGVHEQYF.

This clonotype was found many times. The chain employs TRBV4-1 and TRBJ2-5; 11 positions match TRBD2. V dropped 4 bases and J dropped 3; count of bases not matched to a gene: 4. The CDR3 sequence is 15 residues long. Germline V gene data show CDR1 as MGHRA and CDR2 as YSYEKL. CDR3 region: CASSPPGLAEETQYF. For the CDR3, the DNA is TGCGCCAGCAGCCCGCCGGGACTAGCGGAAGAGACCCAGTACTTC.

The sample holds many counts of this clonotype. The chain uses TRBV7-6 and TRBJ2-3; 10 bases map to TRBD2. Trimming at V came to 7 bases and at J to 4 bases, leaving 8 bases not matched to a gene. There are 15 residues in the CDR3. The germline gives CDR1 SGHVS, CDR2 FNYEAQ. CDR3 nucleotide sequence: TGTGCCAGCACTAAACTAGCGGGAAGCCCAGATACGCAGTATTTT. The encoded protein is CASTKLAGSPDTQYF.

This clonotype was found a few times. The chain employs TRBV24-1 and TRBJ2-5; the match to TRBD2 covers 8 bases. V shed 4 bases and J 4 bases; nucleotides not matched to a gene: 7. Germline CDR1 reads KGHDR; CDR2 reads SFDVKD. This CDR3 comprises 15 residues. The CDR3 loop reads CATSDAGGAGETQYF. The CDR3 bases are TGTGCCACCAGTGACGCCGGGGGGGCCGGAGAGACCCAGTACTTC.

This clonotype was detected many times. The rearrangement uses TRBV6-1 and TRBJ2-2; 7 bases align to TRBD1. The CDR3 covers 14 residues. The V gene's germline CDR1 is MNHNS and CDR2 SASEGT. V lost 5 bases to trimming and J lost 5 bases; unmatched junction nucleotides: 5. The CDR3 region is CASSPRQGTGELFF. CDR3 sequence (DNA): TGTGCCAGCAGTCCAAGACAGGGAACCGGGGAGCTGTTTTTT.

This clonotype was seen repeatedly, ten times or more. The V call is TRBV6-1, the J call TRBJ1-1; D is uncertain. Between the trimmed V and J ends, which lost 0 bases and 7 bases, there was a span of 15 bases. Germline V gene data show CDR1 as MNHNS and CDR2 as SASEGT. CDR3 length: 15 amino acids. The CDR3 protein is CASSEAVGSIIEAFF. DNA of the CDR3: TGTGCCAGCAGTGAAGCCGTAGGCAGCATTATTGAAGCTTTCTTT.

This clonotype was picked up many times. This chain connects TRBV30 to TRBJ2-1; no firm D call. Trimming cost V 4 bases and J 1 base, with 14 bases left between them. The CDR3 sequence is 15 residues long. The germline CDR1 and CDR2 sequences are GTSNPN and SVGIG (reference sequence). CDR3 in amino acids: CAWNVQAGSYNEQFF. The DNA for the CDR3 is TGTGCCTGGAACGTACAAGCAGGATCCTACAATGAGCAGTTCTTC. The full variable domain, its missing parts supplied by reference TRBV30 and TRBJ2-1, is SQTIHQWPATLVQPVGSPLSLECTVEGTSNPNLYWYRQAAGRGLQLLFYSVGIGQISSEVPQNLSASRPQDRQFILSSKKLLLSDSGFYLCAWNVQAGSYNEQFFGPGTRLTVL.

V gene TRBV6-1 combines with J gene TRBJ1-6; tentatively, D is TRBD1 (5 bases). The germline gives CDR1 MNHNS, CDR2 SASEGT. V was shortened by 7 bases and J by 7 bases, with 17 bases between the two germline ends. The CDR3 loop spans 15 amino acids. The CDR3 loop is CASMARRGSNSPLHF. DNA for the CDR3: TGTGCCAGCATGGCCAGAAGGGGTTCCAATTCACCCCTCCACTTT.

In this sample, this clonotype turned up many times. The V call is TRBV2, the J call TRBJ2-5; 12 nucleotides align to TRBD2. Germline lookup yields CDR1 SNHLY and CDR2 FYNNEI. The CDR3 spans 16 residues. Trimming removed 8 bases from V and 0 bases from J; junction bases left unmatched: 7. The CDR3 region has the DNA TGTGCCAGCGGCTTGACTAGCGGGGGCCACCAAGAGACCCAGTACTTC. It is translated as CASGLTSGGHQETQYF.

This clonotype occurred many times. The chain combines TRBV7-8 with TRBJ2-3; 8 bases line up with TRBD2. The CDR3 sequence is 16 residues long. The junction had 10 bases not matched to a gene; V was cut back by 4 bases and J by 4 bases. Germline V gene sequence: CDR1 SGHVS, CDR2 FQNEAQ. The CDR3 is CASSSEPAGASDTQYF. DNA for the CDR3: TGTGCCAGCAGCTCCGAGCCAGCGGGAGCATCAGATACGCAGTATTTT.

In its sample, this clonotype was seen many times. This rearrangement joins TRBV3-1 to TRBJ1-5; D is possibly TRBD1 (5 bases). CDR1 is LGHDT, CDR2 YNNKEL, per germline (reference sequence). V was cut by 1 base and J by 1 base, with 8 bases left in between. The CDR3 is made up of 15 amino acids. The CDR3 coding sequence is TGTGCCAGCAGCCAAGTACCAGGGAGCAATCAGCCCCAGCATTTT. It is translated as CASSQVPGSNQPQHF.

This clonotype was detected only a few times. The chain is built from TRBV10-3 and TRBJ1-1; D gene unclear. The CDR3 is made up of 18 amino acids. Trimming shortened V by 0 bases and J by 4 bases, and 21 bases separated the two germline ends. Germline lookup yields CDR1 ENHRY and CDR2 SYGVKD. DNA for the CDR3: TGTGCCATCAGTGAGTCTTCGATCGAGGGCGCTGTAGGCACTGAAGCTTTCTTT. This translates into CAISESSIEGAVGTEAFF.

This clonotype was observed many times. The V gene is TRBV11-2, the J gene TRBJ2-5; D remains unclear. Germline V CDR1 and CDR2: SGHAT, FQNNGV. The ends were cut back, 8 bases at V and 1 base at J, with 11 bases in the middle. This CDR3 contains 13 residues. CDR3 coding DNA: TGTGCCAGCGGCCAGGCCCGCCAAGAGACCCAGTACTTC. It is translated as CASGQARQETQYF.